This note documents a single TCR beta chain sequence. Its antigen remains undetermined. No qualities accompany the bases; no much larger clone lies one base away. V lost 1 base and J lost 9 bases, and the count of bases not matched to a germline gene is 17. In the germline V gene, CDR1 corresponds to SGHRS and CDR2 to YFSETQ. Taken from cysteine to phenylalanine, the CDR3 has 18 residues. Only the CDR3 part of the read is kept: 54 bases, read in frame from the first base. The cohort consisted of 650 to 850 healthy bone marrow donors. At the time of sampling, every cohort member was nominally healthy, though immune exposures that went unrecorded were likely present. The donor was CMV seronegative and was included in the group of 352 seronegative cohort members. Every donor gave a peripheral blood sample, and the peripheral blood mononuclear cells from that sample were used for TCR beta sequencing. Genomic DNA was extracted from the blood cell samples with the Qiagen DNeasy Blood Extraction Kit.

These data come from a study of cytomegalovirus exposure and HLA in healthy donors (dated by TCRdb to the late 2010s). Describing the broader study: In an earlier analysis of approximately 500 of the donors, 250 to 350 Gb of sequence data and just under 120 million unique TCR beta sequences from 180 million or so T cells were reported. A later analysis re-analyzed previously published TCR beta repertoires from 650 to 800 donors and added high-resolution HLA genotyping to study TCR occurrence patterns. HLA typing included class I and class II loci at four-digit resolution. Every repertoire in the discovery cohort had been generated on one and the same sequencing platform. A later genetic analysis used genome-wide SNP genotypes for about 55% of the 666 donors, treating that subset as a discovery cohort. In addition to the first cohort of roughly 670 subjects, a separate validation cohort of 120 different subjects was used. To predict cytomegalovirus infection status, the study combined high-throughput TCR immunosequencing, statistical association of individual TCRs with disease status, and machine learning. In the later analysis, no new phenotypic data were used to find candidate immune exposures; instead, reliance was placed on TCR beta sequences and their occurrence across donors. Donor age, sex, ethnicity and CMV serostatus were compiled alongside the repertoire data. Across approximately 420 genotyped donors of the cohort, an average of approximately 240,000 unique TCR beta nucleotide sequences per donor were sequenced, and 15% to 20% of those sequences were non-productive. Roughly 5 DR-DQ haplotypes were treated as single units for association and clustering because of strong linkage in the cohort. The T cell repertoires of 666 subjects were profiled by immunosequencing and related to cytomegalovirus serostatus. The study aimed to test whether signatures of past pathogen exposure could be identified by cataloging public T cell receptors. Of the roughly 400 genotyped donors, approximately 80% fell in the genetic ancestry cluster associated with self-reported Caucasian donors. Roughly 310 gigabases of sequencing data and approximately 93 million unique TCR sequences were included in an early release covering roughly 600 HLA-typed donors. To decide whether each TCR beta V gene segment behaved as functional or pseudogenic, an earlier analysis of some 600 of the donors relied on high-throughput TCR beta sequencing. The number of donors typed differed by locus, with about 620-630 for A, B, C, DRB1 and DQB1, roughly 550 for DQA1, some 570 for DPA1, and some 450 for DPB1. The study at large found these results: The 87-base-pair reads could not distinguish some IMGT-functional V segments, including TRBV6-2 and TRBV6-3, so those segments were excluded. In this cohort, only TCR beta chains were sequenced, and detectable features were limited by the absence of alpha or paired-chain data. The authors suggested that the approach could potentially be extended to other disease states and immunological phenotypes. A further reported finding was that TCR beta sequences accurately predicted the HLA-A and HLA-B alleles for most subjects in the first cohort. Three of the identified cytomegalovirus-associated TCR beta chains were confirmed in vitro to be specific for cytomegalovirus antigens. An association between a missense DCLRE1C variant and V-gene and J-gene trimming of TCR beta chains was found in a later genetic analysis and replicated in an independent cohort. Linkage disequilibrium might explain the correlated functional status among segregating V segments, but an unknown experimental factor could not be excluded. Because HLA typing was missing for some donors at each locus, association tests included only the typed subset. Cytomegalovirus status was reported to be diagnosed by the classifier with high specificity and sensitivity in both the original and validation cohorts. While some public TCRs were present in many individuals, most TCR sequences turned up only very rarely across donors. A later analysis found that TCR association rates varied across HLA loci, with DRB1 alleles showing the most associated TCRs and HLA-C alleles the fewest. Assigning TCR associations to individual alleles was difficult when HLA alleles, especially DR and DQ, strongly co-occurred. In a later analysis, most CMV-associated TCR beta chains were found to appear HLA-restricted, with HLA associations seemingly driven largely by CMV exposure. In a later analysis, HLA-associated TCR beta chains showed more clonal expansion and lower generation probabilities than non-associated chains that were equally common. CMV serostatus was the only immune exposure information available for the cohort. In a later genetic analysis, fewer N-insertions in productive TCRs were reported among donors in an Asian-associated ancestry cluster than the approximately 670-donor mean. In an earlier analysis of 450 to 750 of the donors, most TCR beta V segments appeared in productive rearrangements about 87% or about 30% of the time, broadly matching IMGT annotations. The study gave a list of over 150 TCR beta chains associated with cytomegalovirus. A later analysis reported that several top co-occurrence clusters appeared linked to parvovirus B19, influenza, CMV and Epstein-Barr virus. At a false discovery rate of 0.05, a later analysis linked fewer than 20,000 TCR beta sequences to specific HLA alleles. A cluster of highly shared sequence variants was judged likely to be a technical artifact of the sequencing pipeline. Because counts were too low, seventeen rarely observed V segments, including chromosome 9 orphons, were excluded from the earlier analysis of 587 of the donors. Roughly uniform sequencing depth across donors was assumed in presence/absence analyses, although this assumption may not hold.

Library preparation was by the immunoSEQ multiplex PCR assay. For the multiplex PCR, a mixture combining 60 forward primers for TCR Vbeta segments and 13 reverse primers for TCR Jbeta segments was used. The CDR3 region of rearranged TCR beta genes was amplified from genomic DNA by a multiplex PCR assay. The amplified TCR beta libraries were sequenced on the Illumina HiSeq System as 87-base-pair reads. As for how the authors treated the data: A later analysis tallied tens of millions of unique TCR beta chains across the approximately 670 repertoires, and around 10 million of those chains were shared by two or more donors. To remove PCR and sequencing errors, raw reads were error-corrected and collapsed into unique sequences using a nearest-neighbor algorithm that merged closely related sequences. Alignment of CDR3 sequences to IMGT reference sequences was used to assign V, D and J gene segments. For a sequence to be retained, a match of at least six nucleotides to both a V gene segment and a J gene segment was required. Rearrangements were classified as productive when the CDR3 lacked stop codons and remained in frame with V and J, and all other rearrangements were classified as non-productive. CDR3 was defined by IMGT convention, running from the second conserved V-encoded cysteine to the conserved J-encoded phenylalanine. Sequences without an unambiguous match to a single V gene segment were excluded from the earlier analysis of a few hundred of the donors. In an earlier analysis of 587 of the donors, V segments were called functional above 56.7% productive rearrangements and were called segregating when the between-donor standard deviation exceeded 5%. To diagnose cytomegalovirus status from the catalog of TCR beta chain sequences, a statistical classification framework was built. In a later analysis, TCR nucleotide sequences were compared against IMGT/GENE-DB human TR gene sequences so that V and J genes could be assigned. A later analysis assigned CDR3 sequences and most-parsimonious VDJ recombination scenarios with the TCRdist pipeline. In a later analysis, each TCR beta chain was defined by its CDR3 amino acid sequence together with its V-gene family, and reads without a unique V-gene family were excluded. To address suspected cross-contamination and a sequencing artifact, a later analysis removed under 600 highly shared, low-generation-probability nucleotide sequences. In a later analysis, a clonal expansion index for each public chain was calculated from normalized within-repertoire ranks of inferred template counts. Generation probabilities in a later analysis came from a VDJ recombination model fitted to out-of-frame rearrangements, and those results were checked against IGoR. A later analysis scored TCR-TCR, TCR-HLA and TCR-CMV co-occurrence with hypergeometric tests, applying a repertoire-size bias correction to TCR pairs. In a later analysis, false discovery rates were estimated by permuting HLA or CMV assignments 20 times. A later analysis grouped co-occurring TCRs with DBSCAN, adding TCRdist sequence similarity when clustering within HLA-allele-positive subsets. Co-occurrence clustering excluded repertoires with fewer than 30,000 or more than 120,000 public chains, plus five with anomalous nucleotide sharing. Sourced from immuneACCESS, this table was stored by TCRdb with only in-frame sequences that have V and J called. A share of the clones is absent; for the studies checked, an unresolved V gene accounts for under half, and the remainder has no known explanation. D and trimming were read from the DNA, whereas the V and J calls and clone size are those reported in that table. This sample comprises under 150,000 clones, around 79% of them detected only once. The leading ten clones occupy less than 3.5% of the sample.

The receptor chain draws on TRBV5-1 and TRBJ1-5; TRBD1 fits 9 bases in the junction. Material for sequencing was PBMCs. This clonotype was sampled from a male donor in good health and CMV-seronegative. The bases read TGCGCCAGCAGCTTGTCAGGGACAGGGCCTCAATCTGGGGGGCCCCAGCATTTT. It is translated as CASSLSGTGPQSGGPQHF.